The sequence of this TCR beta chain was determined in a study of cytomegalovirus exposure and HLA in healthy donors. Study-wide results and limits: Highly shared variants forming one cluster were likely a sequencing artifact. Cytomegalovirus association was assigned to 170 or so TCR beta chains.

Amplification used 60 Vbeta primers and 13 Jbeta primers. The assay was immunoSEQ multiplex PCR, and TCRdb's table has in-frame clones only and misses some. Of about 180,000 clones listed, around 80% are singletons. The CDR3 is 15 amino acids. V lost 5 bases to trimming and J lost 0 bases, with 11 bases between them. Germline V gene data show CDR1 as LNHDA and CDR2 as SQIVND (reference sequence). Remarks on this clone: Its antigen is unknown.

This receptor was taken from a man aged 18 to 35 in good health and CMV-seronegative. Sample: PBMCs. The rearrangement joins TRBV19 to TRBJ2-1, with D unresolved. Here the CDR3 reads CASSAAWSSYNEQFF. CDR3 coding DNA: TGTGCCAGTAGTGCGGCTTGGAGCTCCTACAATGAGCAGTTCTTC.